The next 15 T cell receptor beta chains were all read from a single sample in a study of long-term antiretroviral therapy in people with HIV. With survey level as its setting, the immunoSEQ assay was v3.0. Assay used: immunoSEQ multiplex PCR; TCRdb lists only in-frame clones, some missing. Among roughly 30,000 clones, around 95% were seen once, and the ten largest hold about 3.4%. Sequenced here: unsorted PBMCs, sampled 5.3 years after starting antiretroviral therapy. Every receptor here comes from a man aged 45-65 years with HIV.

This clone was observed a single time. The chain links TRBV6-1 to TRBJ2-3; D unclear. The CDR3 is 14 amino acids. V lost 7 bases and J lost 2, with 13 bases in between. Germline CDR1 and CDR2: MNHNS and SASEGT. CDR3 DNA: TGTGCCAGCACCACGCGCCAGGACACAGATACGCAGTATTTT. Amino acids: CASTTRQDTDTQYF.

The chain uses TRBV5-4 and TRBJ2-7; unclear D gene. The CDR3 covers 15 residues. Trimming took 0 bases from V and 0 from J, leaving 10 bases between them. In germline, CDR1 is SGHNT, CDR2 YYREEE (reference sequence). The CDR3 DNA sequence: TGTGCCAGCAGCTTGGGGCAGATTAGCTCCTACGAGCAGTACTTC. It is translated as CASSLGQISSYEQYF.

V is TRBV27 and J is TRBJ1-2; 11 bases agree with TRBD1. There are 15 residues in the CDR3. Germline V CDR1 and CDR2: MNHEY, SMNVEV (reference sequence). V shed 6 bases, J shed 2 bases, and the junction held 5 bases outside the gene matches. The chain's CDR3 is CASSPGQGVNYGYTF. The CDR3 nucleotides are TGTGCCAGCAGCCCGGGACAGGGGGTGAACTATGGCTACACCTTC.

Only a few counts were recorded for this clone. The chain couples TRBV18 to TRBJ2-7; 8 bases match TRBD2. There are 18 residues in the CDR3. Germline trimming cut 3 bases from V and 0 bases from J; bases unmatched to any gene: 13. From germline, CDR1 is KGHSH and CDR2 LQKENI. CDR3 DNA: TGTGCCAGCTCACCGACCTTCGGGGGGGAGTGGCCCTCCTACGAGCAGTACTTC. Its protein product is CASSPTFGGEWPSYEQYF.

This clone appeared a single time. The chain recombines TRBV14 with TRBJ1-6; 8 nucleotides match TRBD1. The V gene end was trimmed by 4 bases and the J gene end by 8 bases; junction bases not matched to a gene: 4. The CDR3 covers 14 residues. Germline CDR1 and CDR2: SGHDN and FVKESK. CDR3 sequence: CASSPTGVDSPLHF. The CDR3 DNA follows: TGTGCCAGCAGCCCGACAGGGGTCGATTCACCCCTCCACTTT.

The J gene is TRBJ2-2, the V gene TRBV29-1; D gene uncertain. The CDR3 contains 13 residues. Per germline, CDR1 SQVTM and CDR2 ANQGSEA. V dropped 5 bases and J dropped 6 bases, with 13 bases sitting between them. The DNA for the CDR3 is TGCAGCGTTTTGAGTTTTGAGTCCGGGGAGCTGTTTTTT. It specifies CSVLSFESGELFF.

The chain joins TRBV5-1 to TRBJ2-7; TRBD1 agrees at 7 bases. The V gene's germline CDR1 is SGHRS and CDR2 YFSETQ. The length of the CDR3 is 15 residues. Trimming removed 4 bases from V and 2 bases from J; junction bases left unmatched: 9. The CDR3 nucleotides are TGCGCCAGCAGCCCCGGGACAGCCATCCCCTACGAGCAGTACTTC. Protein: CASSPGTAIPYEQYF.

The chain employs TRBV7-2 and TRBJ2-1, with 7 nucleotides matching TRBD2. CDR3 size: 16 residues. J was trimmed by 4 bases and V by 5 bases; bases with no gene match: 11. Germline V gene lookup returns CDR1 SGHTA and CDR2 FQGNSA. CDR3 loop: CASSGGRGGGYNEQFF. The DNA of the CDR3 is TGTGCCAGCAGCGGGGGAAGGGGCGGGGGATACAATGAGCAGTTCTTC.

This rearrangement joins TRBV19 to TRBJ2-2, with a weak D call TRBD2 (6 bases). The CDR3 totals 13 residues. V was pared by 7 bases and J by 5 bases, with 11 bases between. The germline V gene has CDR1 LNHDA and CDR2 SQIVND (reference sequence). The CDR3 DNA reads TGTGCCAGTAACGAGGGAGGAACCGGGGAGCTGTTTTTT. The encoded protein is CASNEGGTGELFF.

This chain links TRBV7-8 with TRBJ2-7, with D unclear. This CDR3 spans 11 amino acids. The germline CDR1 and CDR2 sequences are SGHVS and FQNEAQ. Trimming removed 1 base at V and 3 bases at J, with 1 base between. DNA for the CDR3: TGTGCCAGCAGCTTAGACTACGAGCAGTACTTC. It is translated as CASSLDYEQYF.

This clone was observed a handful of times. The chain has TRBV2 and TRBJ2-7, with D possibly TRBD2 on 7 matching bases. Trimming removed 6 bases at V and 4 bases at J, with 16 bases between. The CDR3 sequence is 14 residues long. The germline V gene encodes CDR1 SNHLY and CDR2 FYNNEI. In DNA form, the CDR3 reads TGTGCCAGCAGCGGTGGGGGGGCTGTATACGAGCAGTACTTC. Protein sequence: CASSGGGAVYEQYF. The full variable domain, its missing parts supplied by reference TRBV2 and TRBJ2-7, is EPEVTQTPSHQVTQMGQEVILRCVPISNHLYFYWYRQILGQKVEFLVSFYNNEISEKSEIFDDQFSVERPDGSNFTLKIRSTKLEDSAMYFCASSGGGAVYEQYFGPGTRLTVT.

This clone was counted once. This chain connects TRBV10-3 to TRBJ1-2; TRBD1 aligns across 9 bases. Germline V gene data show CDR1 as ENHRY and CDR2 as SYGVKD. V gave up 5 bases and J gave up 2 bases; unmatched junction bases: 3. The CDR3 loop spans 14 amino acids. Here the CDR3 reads CAISRDRENYGYTF. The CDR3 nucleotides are TGTGCCATCAGTCGGGACAGGGAAAACTATGGCTACACCTTC.

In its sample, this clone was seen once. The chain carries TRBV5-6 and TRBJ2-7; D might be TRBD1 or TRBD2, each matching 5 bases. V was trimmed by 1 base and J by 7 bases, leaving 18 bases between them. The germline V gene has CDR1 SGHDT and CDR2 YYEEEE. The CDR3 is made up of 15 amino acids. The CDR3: CASSLLPGTPGEQYF. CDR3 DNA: TGTGCCAGCAGCTTGCTTCCGGGGACCCCAGGGGAGCAGTACTTC.

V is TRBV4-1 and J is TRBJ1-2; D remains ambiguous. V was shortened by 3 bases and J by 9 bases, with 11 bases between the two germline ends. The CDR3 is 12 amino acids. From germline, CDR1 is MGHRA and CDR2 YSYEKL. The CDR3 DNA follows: TGCGCCAGCAGCCATCCCGGTGGACGCTACACCTTC. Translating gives CASSHPGGRYTF.

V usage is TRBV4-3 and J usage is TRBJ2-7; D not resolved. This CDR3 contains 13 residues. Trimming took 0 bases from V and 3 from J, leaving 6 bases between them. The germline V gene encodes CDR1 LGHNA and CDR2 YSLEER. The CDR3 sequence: CASSQDLGYEQYF. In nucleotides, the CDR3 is TGCGCCAGCAGCCAAGATCTGGGCTACGAGCAGTACTTC.